The 5 T cell receptor beta chains below were found in one sample sequenced in a study of shared clonotypes between healthy human individuals. Naive CD8 cells, CD45RO-negative and positively selected for CCR7, excluded terminally differentiated effector memory CD45RA+ cells. Generated by immunoSEQ multiplex PCR, the TCRdb table keeps only in-frame clones and is missing some. Counted here are approximately 2,000,000 clones, 93% occurring once; the ten biggest clones make up around 1.7%. Source material: naive CD8+ T cells from PBMCs. The origin of the receptors is a man aged 18 to 35 in good health. Some clones in this sample may be carry-over from other donors' samples.

This sequence joins TRBV6-1 and TRBJ2-2; D is tentatively TRBD1 or TRBD2 (5 bases each). The V gene's germline CDR1 is MNHNS and CDR2 SASEGT. CDR3 size: 16 residues. With 2 bases removed from V and 3 bases from J, the gap between germline ends came to 13 bases. The CDR3 DNA sequence: TGTGCCAGCAGTGAACAGTCGGGACGGCACACCGGGGAGCTGTTTTTT. Translation gives CASSEQSGRHTGELFF.

The gene calls are TRBV18 and TRBJ2-2, with D uncertain. Germline V CDR1 and CDR2: KGHSH, LQKENI. This CDR3 comprises 12 residues. The germline V and J ends were trimmed by 3 bases and 9 bases, with 8 bases remaining between them. CDR3 residues: CASSPTTWELFF. The CDR3 DNA is TGTGCCAGCTCACCGACCACTTGGGAGCTGTTTTTT.

V usage is TRBV15 and J usage is TRBJ2-7; D is perhaps TRBD2 (6 bases). There are 17 residues in the CDR3. Germline loops: CDR1 LNHNV, CDR2 YYDKDF (reference sequence). Trimming left V 5 bases short and J 0 bases short, with 20 bases between. The CDR3: CATSQREWAGSSYEQYF. The CDR3 region has the DNA TGTGCCACCAGCCAGAGGGAATGGGCGGGAAGCTCCTACGAGCAGTACTTC. Based on the CDR3 plus reference TRBV15 and TRBJ2-7, the full variable domain is DAMVIQNPRYQVTQFGKPVTLSCSQTLNHNVMYWYQQKSSQAPKLLFHYYDKDFNNEADTPDNFQSRRPNTSFCFLDIRSPGLGDTAMYLCATSQREWAGSSYEQYFGPGTRLTVT.

J is TRBJ2-7 and V is TRBV9; D is unresolved. V was shortened by 0 bases and J by 0 bases, with 10 bases between the two germline ends. The CDR3 totals 15 residues. The V gene's germline CDR1 is SGDLS and CDR2 YYNGEE. CDR3 DNA sequence: TGTGCCAGCAGCGTAGCTGACGGCAGCTCCTACGAGCAGTACTTC. Translating it yields CASSVADGSSYEQYF. Full variable domain (outside the CDR3, taken from reference TRBV9 and TRBJ2-7): DSGVTQTPKHLITATGQRVTLRCSPRSGDLSVYWYQQSLDQGLQFLIQYYNGEERAKGNILERFSAQQFPDLHSELNLSSLELGDSALYFCASSVADGSSYEQYFGPGTRLTVT.

The chain recombines TRBV9 with TRBJ2-7; TRBD1 or TRBD2 may be the D gene (5 bases each). Per germline, CDR1 SGDLS and CDR2 YYNGEE. CDR3 length: 15 residues. The V end was cut by 3 bases, the J end by 2 bases, with 15 bases between. The CDR3 reads CASSASGTSTYEQYF. The DNA of the CDR3 is TGTGCCAGCAGCGCTTCCGGGACCTCGACCTACGAGCAGTACTTC.